Listed below are T cell receptor beta chains from one sample, sequenced in a study of human thymus T cells. The protocol was immunoSEQ multiplex PCR, while the TCRdb copy is restricted to in-frame clones and leaves out a portion. Among roughly 120,000 clones listed, around 94% were seen once. The source material was thymus tissue. The receptors shown here come from a boy in the first two years of life with a congenital heart defect but otherwise immunologically healthy. The CDR3 runs from the conserved cysteine through the conserved F or W. The order of the fields is V gene, J gene, clone size, D gene, CDR3 protein, CDR3 DNA. A D gene is named only where the DNA matches it firmly. Some rows have no size entry. The others give once, few or many, or a class for an expanded clone.

>TRBV5-1|TRBJ2-4|.|.
CASSKQVQGPKNIQYF
TGCGCCAGCAGCAAGCAGGTTCAGGGCCCAAAAAACATTCAGTACTTC
>TRBV29-1|TRBJ2-7|.|.
CSVEDLQGLTYEQYF
TGCAGCGTTGAAGATCTTCAGGGGCTCACCTACGAGCAGTACTTC
>TRBV13|TRBJ2-7|.|TRBD2
CASSCRRGSGGLGSSYEQYF
TGTGCCAGCAGCTGCCGGCGTGGTAGCGGGGGCCTAGGGAGCTCCTACGAGCAGTACTTC
>TRBV4-3|TRBJ2-4|.|TRBD1
CASSSHQGAAAKNIQYF
TGCGCCAGCAGCTCTCATCAGGGGGCAGCGGCCAAAAACATTCAGTACTTC
>TRBV28|TRBJ2-1|.|.
CASSFIPPGGDPSYEQFF
TGTGCCAGCAGTTTTATCCCCCCGGGGGGCGATCCGAGCTATGAGCAGTTCTTC
>TRBV6-1|TRBJ1-2|.|TRBD1
CATNGGQGDSYGYTF
TGTGCCACCAACGGGGGACAGGGGGATTCCTATGGCTACACCTTC
>TRBV4-2|TRBJ2-3|.|TRBD2
CASSQQLGLVVDTQYF
TGTGCCAGCAGCCAACAACTTGGACTAGTAGTAGATACGCAGTATTTT
>TRBV28|TRBJ1-2|.|TRBD1
CASSPHLGQENGYTF
TGTGCCAGCAGTCCCCATCTCGGACAGGAAAACGGCTACACCTTC
>TRBV4-3|TRBJ2-5|.|TRBD2
CASSLPRTSGGLEEGETQYF
TGCGCCAGCAGCTTACCCCGGACTAGCGGGGGGCTGGAGGAGGGAGAGACCCAGTACTTC
>TRBV5-4|TRBJ1-1|.|TRBD1
CASSPGQGGLNTEAFF
TGTGCCAGCAGCCCCGGACAGGGCGGTTTGAACACTGAAGCTTTCTTT
>TRBV30|TRBJ2-7|.|.
CAWSVKSSSNSYEQYF
TGTGCCTGGAGTGTAAAAAGTTCTAGCAACTCCTACGAGCAGTACTTC
>TRBV28|TRBJ1-1|.|.
CASSGDNEAFF
TGTGCCAGCAGTGGGGACAATGAAGCTTTCTTT
>TRBV7-2|TRBJ1-5|.|TRBD1
CASSLVDRVYSNQPQHF
TGTGCCAGCAGCTTAGTCGACAGGGTCTATAGCAATCAGCCCCAGCATTTT
>TRBV19|TRBJ1-1|.|.
CASSPWGGMNTEAFF
TGTGCCAGTAGTCCCTGGGGGGGGATGAACACTGAAGCTTTCTTT
>TRBV6-1|TRBJ2-1|.|TRBD2
CASSGQGATSGGKGEQFF
TGTGCCAGCAGTGGACAGGGGGCGACTAGCGGGGGCAAAGGTGAGCAGTTCTTC
>TRBV5-6|TRBJ2-7|.|TRBD2
CASSLAAGGRSYEQYF
TGTGCCAGCAGCTTGGCAGCGGGGGGACGCTCCTACGAGCAGTACTTC
>TRBV15|TRBJ1-5|.|.
CATSREGGNQPQHF
TGTGCCACCAGCAGAGAGGGGGGCAATCAGCCCCAGCATTTT
>TRBV29-1|TRBJ2-1|.|TRBD2
CSVDWGLAGGYNEQFF
TGCAGCGTGGATTGGGGACTAGCGGGGGGGTACAATGAGCAGTTCTTC
>TRBV6-1|TRBJ1-2|.|.
CASSEGVRDSNYGYTF
TGTGCCAGCAGTGAAGGTGTAAGGGACTCTAACTATGGCTACACCTTC
>TRBV2|TRBJ2-7|.|.
CASRFRQGGSYEQYF
TGTGCCAGCAGGTTCCGACAAGGGGGCTCCTACGAGCAGTACTTC
>TRBV20-1|TRBJ2-1|once|.
CSAINNEQFF
TGCAGTGCTATAAACAATGAGCAGTTCTTC
>TRBV28|TRBJ2-7|.|TRBD1
CASSGGTGGIPHLRYF
TGTGCCAGCAGCGGGGGGACAGGGGGCATCCCCCACCTCAGGTACTTC
>TRBV29-1|TRBJ1-3|.|.
CSSYREYAGNTIYF
TGCAGCTCGTACAGGGAATACGCTGGAAACACCATATATTTT
>TRBV19|TRBJ1-3|.|TRBD1
CASSMAEQRDSISGNTIYF
TGTGCCAGTAGTATGGCGGAACAGCGGGACAGCATCTCTGGAAACACCATATATTTT
>TRBV5-1|TRBJ1-2|.|TRBD1
CASSRQGRDGYTF
TGCGCCAGCTCCAGACAGGGGAGGGATGGCTACACCTTC
>TRBV27|TRBJ2-3|.|.
CASSQIHSSTDTQYF
TGTGCCAGCAGCCAAATCCACAGTTCCACAGATACGCAGTATTTT
>TRBV10-1|TRBJ2-7|.|TRBD1
CARLDRGSYEQYF
TGCGCCAGATTGGACAGGGGATCTTACGAGCAGTACTTC
>TRBV5-1|TRBJ2-7|.|.
CASSQGGRQPYEQYF
TGCGCCAGCAGCCAAGGGGGGCGACAGCCATACGAGCAGTACTTC
>TRBV13|TRBJ2-5|.|TRBD1
CASRQGKETQYF
TGTGCCAGTCGACAGGGGAAAGAGACCCAGTACTTC
>TRBV28|TRBJ1-6|.|TRBD1
CASRQGHSPLHF
TGTGCCAGTAGACAGGGGCACTCACCCCTCCACTTT
>TRBV14|TRBJ1-2|.|.
CASSQDDGYTF
TGTGCCAGCAGCCAAGACGATGGCTACACCTTC
>TRBV20-1|TRBJ2-1|.|.
CSARGDNEQFF
TGCAGTGCTAGAGGAGATAATGAGCAGTTCTTC
>TRBV13|TRBJ2-7|.|TRBD1
CASSGDRGRSLNEQYF
TGTGCCAGCAGCGGAGACAGGGGGCGTTCGTTGAACGAGCAGTACTTC
>TRBV19|TRBJ2-3|.|.
CASSTPSSPDTQYF
TGTGCCAGTAGTACCCCGTCTAGCCCAGATACGCAGTATTTT
>TRBV30|TRBJ1-1|.|TRBD1
CAWSGGQGRGNTEAFF
TGTGCCTGGAGTGGGGGACAGGGGAGGGGGAACACTGAAGCTTTCTTT
>TRBV7-8|TRBJ1-4|.|.
CASGKEQENNEKLFF
TGTGCCAGCGGAAAGGAACAGGAGAATAATGAAAAACTGTTTTTT
>TRBV28|TRBJ2-7|.|.
CASSLAKGVIYEQYF
TGTGCCAGCAGTTTAGCGAAGGGGGTAATCTACGAGCAGTACTTC
>TRBV5-1|TRBJ1-2|.|.
CASSPTRGRWNYGYTF
TGCGCCAGCAGCCCGACTCGCGGGAGATGGAACTATGGCTACACCTTC
>TRBV4-1|TRBJ1-1|.|TRBD1
CASSQLDRDTEAFF
TGCGCCAGCAGCCAGCTCGACAGGGACACTGAAGCTTTCTTT
>TRBV4-2|TRBJ1-4|once|.
CASSQDGQVGEKLFF
TGTGCCAGCAGCCAAGATGGGCAGGTGGGGGAAAAACTGTTTTTT
>TRBV28|TRBJ2-1|.|TRBD2
CASSSPTSGGGNEQFF
TGTGCCAGCAGTTCCCCGACTAGCGGGGGGGGAAATGAGCAGTTCTTC
>TRBV30|TRBJ2-3|.|TRBD1
CAWSPGQGKYF
TGTGCCTGGAGCCCGGGACAGGGAAAGTATTTT
>TRBV5-1|TRBJ2-7|.|TRBD2
CASSPTSGGWDEQYF
TGCGCCAGCAGCCCCACTAGCGGGGGCTGGGACGAGCAGTACTTC
>TRBV18|TRBJ2-1|.|TRBD1
CASSPPKTGGAANEQFF
TGTGCCAGCTCACCACCAAAAACAGGGGGCGCGGCCAATGAGCAGTTCTTC
>TRBV30|TRBJ1-2|.|.
CAWSVQGQFSNYGYTF
TGTGCCTGGAGTGTACAAGGACAGTTCTCCAACTATGGCTACACCTTC
>TRBV28|TRBJ1-3|.|.
CASSLNRAGNTIYF
TGTGCCAGCAGTTTAAACAGGGCTGGAAACACCATATATTTT
>TRBV29-1|TRBJ2-1|.|TRBD1
CSVEDDRGVGEQFF
TGCAGCGTTGAAGATGACAGGGGCGTCGGTGAGCAGTTCTTC
>TRBV5-5|TRBJ1-3|.|.
CASSFLVPVTGRGNTIYF
TGTGCCAGCAGCTTCTTAGTGCCCGTCACAGGGCGGGGAAACACCATATATTTT
>TRBV13|TRBJ2-1|.|TRBD1
CASRTTGGGRVEQFF
TGTGCCAGCAGAACCACAGGGGGCGGTAGGGTTGAGCAGTTCTTC
>TRBV5-6|TRBJ2-3|.|.
CASSLAGRSDTQYF
TGTGCCAGCAGCTTGGCAGGGAGGTCGGATACGCAGTATTTT
>TRBV6-4|TRBJ1-2|.|.
CASSVSFGVGYTF
TGTGCCAGCAGCGTCTCCTTTGGGGTTGGCTACACCTTC
>TRBV11-3|TRBJ1-1|.|.
CASRRVWNTEAFF
TGTGCCAGCAGGAGGGTGTGGAACACTGAAGCTTTCTTT
>TRBV13|TRBJ1-1|once|.
CASSLETHSETEAFF
TGTGCCAGCAGCTTAGAAACCCACTCGGAAACTGAAGCTTTCTTT
>TRBV28|TRBJ1-1|.|.
CASSPGIEAFF
TGTGCCAGCAGTCCCGGGATTGAAGCTTTCTTT
>TRBV5-6|TRBJ2-3|.|.
CASSLGETITHTDTQYF
TGTGCCAGCAGCTTGGGGGAAACTATTACCCACACAGATACGCAGTATTTT
>TRBV21-1|TRBJ2-3|.|.
CASSTGGCTDTQYF
TGTGCCAGCAGCACCGGGGGCTGCACAGATACGCAGTATTTT
>TRBV28|TRBJ1-5|.|TRBD1
CASTPDREVQPQHF
TGTGCCAGCACCCCGGACAGGGAAGTTCAGCCCCAGCATTTT
>TRBV4-3|TRBJ1-1|.|.
CASSQDLGNTEAFF
TGCGCCAGCAGCCAAGATCTGGGGAACACTGAAGCTTTCTTT
>TRBV6-5|TRBJ2-5|.|.
CASSYSKAARETQYF
TGTGCCAGCAGTTACTCTAAAGCGGCCCGGGAGACCCAGTACTTC
>TRBV5-8|TRBJ2-2|.|.
CASSSTANTGELFF
TGTGCCAGCAGCTCTACAGCGAACACCGGGGAGCTGTTTTTT